What follows are 26 T cell receptor beta chains derived from one specimen sequenced in a study of T-cell memory formation after mild COVID-19. In TCRdb, the 5' RACE reads were re-called with MiXCR into one record per CDR3 protein. Of 350,000 to 500,000 distinct CDR3 sequences in the sample, around 17% were seen once. Source material: PBMCs or a T cell subset sorted from them (not recorded which). Receptors originate from a man between 18 and 29 years old who had mild COVID-19 (a few samples of this study predate the infection). Cell type and time point are not known.

The rearrangement uses TRBV20-1 and TRBJ1-5, with D maybe TRBD1 (5 bases). V was trimmed by 0 bases and J by 6 bases, leaving 18 bases between them. From germline, CDR1 is DFQATT and CDR2 SNEGSKA (reference sequence). There are 16 residues in the CDR3. In nucleotides, the CDR3 is TGCAGTGCTAGAGATGGAGGCAGGGAGGGCCCTCAGCCCCAGCATTTT. It specifies CSARDGGREGPQPQHF.

This clonotype was recorded a few times. This rearrangement joins TRBV6-2 or TRBV6-3 to TRBJ1-2; TRBD1 aligns across 8 bases. V was pared by 5 bases and J by 8 bases, with 13 bases of the junction left unmatched. Germline V CDR1 and CDR2: MNHEY, SVGEGT. This CDR3 has 15 amino acids. The CDR3 DNA reads TGTGCCAGCAGTCACGGGAACACAGGGGGAGACGGCTACACCTTC. Encoded protein: CASSHGNTGGDGYTF.

This clonotype was observed a handful of times. The rearrangement joins TRBV7-6 to TRBJ2-5; 12 positions agree with TRBD2. CDR3 size: 16 residues. The junction had 10 bases not matched to a gene; V was cut back by 4 bases and J by 7 bases. Germline CDR1 is SGHVS and CDR2 is FNYEAQ. The CDR3 loop reads CASSYSLAGGQGTQYF. DNA for the CDR3: TGTGCCAGCAGCTATTCCCTAGCGGGGGGGCAGGGGACCCAGTACTTC. The variable domain in full, completed from reference TRBV7-6 and TRBJ2-5, reads GAGVSQSPRYKVTKRGQDVALRCDPISGHVSLYWYRQALGQGPEFLTYFNYEAQQDKSGLPNDRFSAERPEGSISTLTIQRTEQRDSAMYRCASSYSLAGGQGTQYFGPGTRLLVL.

The J gene is TRBJ1-1, the V gene TRBV11-2, with D uncertain. Germline loops: CDR1 SGHAT, CDR2 FQNNGV. V gave up 0 bases and J gave up 4 bases, with 12 bases separating them. CDR3 length equals 15 residues. In DNA, the CDR3 is TGTGCCAGCAGCTTAGAATCCTGGGGAAGCACTGAAGCTTTCTTT. Translation gives CASSLESWGSTEAFF.

This clonotype has ten or more counts. The CDR3 nucleotides are TGTGCCAGCGGATCTACGAATACTGAAGCTTTCTTT. It yields the protein CASGSTNTEAFF. The V and J genes are TRBV6-5 and TRBJ1-1; D not resolved. The V gene's germline CDR1 is MNHEY and CDR2 SVGAGI. The CDR3 totals 12 residues. With 8 bases removed from V and 5 bases from J, the gap between germline ends came to 12 bases.

A few counts support this clonotype. This chain joins TRBV29-1 and TRBJ1-1; D is unresolved. Germline CDR1 reads SQVTM; CDR2 reads ANQGSEA. CDR3 length equals 14 residues. The ends were cut back, 2 bases at V and 3 bases at J, with 13 bases in the middle. The chain's CDR3 is CSVEPGLRYTEAFF. As DNA, the CDR3 is TGCAGCGTTGAACCGGGTCTGAGATACACTGAAGCTTTCTTT.

The chain employs TRBV11-2 and TRBJ2-1; either TRBD1 or TRBD2 may fit D (5 bases each). Germline loops: CDR1 SGHAT, CDR2 FQNNGV. Trimming took off 3 bases at V and 7 bases at J, with 13 bases between the two ends. The CDR3 contains 14 residues. This chain's CDR3 is CASSFRVWGNEQFF. CDR3 nucleotides: TGTGCCAGCAGCTTCAGGGTGTGGGGGAATGAGCAGTTCTTC.

This clonotype was detected only a few times. The chain carries TRBV3-1 and TRBJ2-1; D is ambiguous. The CDR3 extends over 12 amino acids. The germline V gene has CDR1 LGHDT and CDR2 YNNKEL (reference sequence). V lost 4 bases to trimming and J lost 6 bases, with 7 bases between them. The DNA of the CDR3 is TGTGCCAGCAGCCTTTACAGCAATGAGCAGTTCTTC. Residues: CASSLYSNEQFF.

This clonotype was recorded many times. This chain joins TRBV12-3 or TRBV12-4 and TRBJ2-4, with 7 bases that match TRBD2. The CDR3 loop spans 16 amino acids. The junction had 2 bases not matched to a gene; V was cut back by 0 bases and J by 0 bases. In DNA form, the CDR3 reads TGTGCCAGCAGTTTAGCGGGGGGGATAGCCAAAAACATTCAGTACTTC. Translation: CASSLAGGIAKNIQYF.

This clonotype turned up a few times. This chain uses TRBV10-3 with TRBJ1-2, with D uncertain. This CDR3 region has 13 residues. From germline, CDR1 is ENHRY and CDR2 SYGVKD. Trimming took off 7 bases at V and 6 bases at J, with 15 bases between the two ends. The CDR3, as DNA: TGTGCCATCACCCCGGACCCACGCAATGGCTACACCTTC. It specifies CAITPDPRNGYTF.

The genes are TRBV6-5 and TRBJ1-2; D is undetermined. The germline gives CDR1 MNHEY, CDR2 SVGAGI. This CDR3 has 13 amino acids. V lost 6 bases and J lost 3, with 11 bases in between. CDR3 nucleotides: TGTGCCAGCAGGGGTTTGACGGACTATGGCTACACCTTC. It is translated as CASRGLTDYGYTF.

This chain links TRBV5-1 with TRBJ1-5; tentative D call: TRBD1 (6 bases). The germline gives CDR1 SGHRS, CDR2 YFSETQ. The CDR3 has 13 residues. V lost 4 bases to trimming and J lost 7 bases, with 12 bases between them. CDR3 sequence: CASSARGPQPQHF. CDR3 nucleotide sequence: TGCGCCAGCAGCGCGCGGGGGCCGCAGCCCCAGCATTTT.

This clonotype has more than one count but fewer than ten. The chain has TRBV7-9 and TRBJ2-2; 8 bases are a match to TRBD1. J gave up 2 bases and V 2 bases, and 4 bases lay outside the gene matches. This CDR3 is 16 amino acids long. Germline V gene lookup returns CDR1 SEHNR and CDR2 FQNEAQ (reference sequence). Here the CDR3 reads CASSLRTGLNTGELFF. The CDR3, as DNA: TGTGCCAGCAGCTTACGGACAGGGCTAAACACCGGGGAGCTGTTTTTT.

V is TRBV10-3 and J is TRBJ1-5, with D perhaps matching TRBD1 (5 bases). Trimming left V 5 bases short and J 1 base short, with 9 bases between. Germline loops: CDR1 ENHRY, CDR2 SYGVKD. CDR3 size: 14 residues. The DNA of the CDR3 is TGTGCCATCAGTCCTGACAGAAGCAATCAGCCCCAGCATTTT. The encoded protein is CAISPDRSNQPQHF.

This clonotype came up a few times. J is TRBJ1-2 and V is TRBV5-1; D may be TRBD1 (5 bases). CDR1 is SGHRS and CDR2 is YFSETQ in the germline V gene. CDR3 length: 13 amino acids. The V end lost 3 bases, the J end lost 6 bases, and 12 bases lay between the germline ends. CDR3 sequence: CASSSLGGDGYTF. The CDR3 DNA follows: TGCGCCAGCAGCTCCCTCGGGGGAGATGGCTACACCTTC. The variable domain in full, with the rest retrieved from reference TRBV5-1 and TRBJ1-2, is KAGVTQTPRYLIKTRGQQVTLSCSPISGHRSVSWYQQTPGQGLQFLFEYFSETQRNKGNFPGRFSGRQFSNSRSEMNVSTLELGDSALYLCASSSLGGDGYTFGSGTRLTVV.

The genes are TRBV6-2 or TRBV6-3 and TRBJ1-1; D is undetermined. The CDR3 runs to 13 residues. Germline-derived CDR1 and CDR2 are MNHEY and SVGEGT. Trimming shortened V by 2 bases and J by 6 bases, and 10 bases separated the two germline ends. In nucleotides, the CDR3 is TGTGCCAGCAGTTACAATGGAGTCGCTGAAGCTTTCTTT. This translates into CASSYNGVAEAFF.

This rearrangement joins TRBV20-1 to TRBJ1-2; 7 bases are a match to TRBD1. This CDR3 is 14 amino acids long. Germline-derived CDR1 and CDR2 are DFQATT and SNEGSKA (reference sequence). V lost 0 bases, J lost 8 bases, and 9 bases stayed unmatched. As DNA, the CDR3 is TGCAGTGCTAGAGACCCACAGGGGACGCGGGGCTACACCTTC. Amino acid sequence: CSARDPQGTRGYTF.

This chain links TRBV11-2 with TRBJ2-4; D is uncertain. The germline V and J ends were trimmed by 6 bases and 6 bases, with 12 bases remaining between them. CDR1 is SGHAT, CDR2 FQNNGV, per germline. The CDR3 is 13 amino acids. The chain's CDR3 is CASRSIRVNIQYF. Written as DNA, the CDR3 is TGTGCCAGCAGGTCGATCCGGGTAAACATTCAGTACTTC.

This chain uses TRBV4-2 with TRBJ2-6; D may be TRBD1 (6 bases). The CDR3 totals 17 residues. Trimming took off 1 base at V and 0 bases at J, with 10 bases between the two ends. The V gene's germline CDR1 is LGHNA and CDR2 YNFKEQ. The CDR3 DNA reads as TGTGCCAGCAGCCAAGGGGTGGGGGCCTCTGGGGCCAACGTCCTGACTTTC. Its translation: CASSQGVGASGANVLTF.

This clonotype was recorded a few times. V usage is TRBV5-1 and J usage is TRBJ2-1; the D gene is possibly TRBD1 (5 bases). Germline-derived CDR1 and CDR2 are SGHRS and YFSETQ. V was clipped by 4 bases and J by 7 bases, with 12 bases between them. This CDR3 comprises 13 residues. DNA of the CDR3: TGCGCCAGCAGCGGGGCCCCTGGGAATGAGCAGTTCTTC. This sequence encodes CASSGAPGNEQFF.

This rearrangement joins TRBV7-2 to TRBJ1-1; 7 nucleotides align to TRBD1. Germline CDR1 is SGHTA and CDR2 is FQGNSA. J lost 10 bases, V lost 5 bases, and 7 bases had no gene match. This CDR3 region has 12 residues. The CDR3 here is CASSPRQGRAFF. CDR3 sequence (DNA): TGTGCCAGCAGCCCGCGACAGGGAAGAGCTTTCTTT.

The chain uses TRBV9 and TRBJ2-1, with a tentative D call TRBD2 (6 bases). V was trimmed by 4 bases and J by 7 bases, leaving 12 bases between them. There are 13 residues in the CDR3. Looked up from germline, CDR1 is SGDLS and CDR2 is YYNGEE. The CDR3 spells CASSTTGTNEQFF. CDR3 nucleotide sequence: TGTGCCAGCAGCACGACCGGGACTAATGAGCAGTTCTTC. Drawing the rest from reference TRBV9 and TRBJ2-1, the complete variable domain is DSGVTQTPKHLITATGQRVTLRCSPRSGDLSVYWYQQSLDQGLQFLIQYYNGEERAKGNILERFSAQQFPDLHSELNLSSLELGDSALYFCASSTTGTNEQFFGPGTRLTVL.

The J gene is TRBJ2-3, the V gene TRBV7-9; D might be TRBD1 or TRBD2, each matching 6 bases. V was cut by 1 base and J by 3 bases, with 14 bases left in between. This CDR3 has 16 residues. Germline V gives CDR1 SEHNR, CDR2 FQNEAQ (reference sequence). The CDR3 nucleotides are TGTGCCAGCAGCTTAGTGACCGGGGGCTTGACAGATACGCAGTATTTT. Its protein is CASSLVTGGLTDTQYF.

The rearrangement links TRBV20-1 to TRBJ2-1; D gene unclear. CDR3 length: 13 amino acids. CDR1 DFQATT and CDR2 SNEGSKA come from the germline V gene (reference sequence). The V and J ends lost 6 bases and 8 bases respectively, with 17 bases between them. The CDR3 is CSAQFVLADEQFF. CDR3 DNA: TGCAGTGCCCAATTTGTCCTCGCTGATGAGCAGTTCTTC.

The chain recombines TRBV29-1 with TRBJ1-1; 7 bases are shared with TRBD1. The CDR3 length is 12 residues. Unmatched junction bases numbered 5, after V lost 6 bases and J lost 4 bases. CDR1 SQVTM and CDR2 ANQGSEA come from the germline V gene. DNA for the CDR3: TGCAGCGTCGACAGGGAGGTCACTGAAGCTTTCTTT. This sequence encodes CSVDREVTEAFF.

The chain recombines TRBV12-3 or TRBV12-4 with TRBJ1-2; TRBD1 might be the D (5 bases). The CDR3 totals 13 residues. Trimming removed 5 bases at V and 4 bases at J, with 11 bases between. The CDR3 spells CASSEQDAYGYTF. In DNA, the CDR3 is TGTGCCAGCAGTGAACAGGACGCCTATGGCTACACCTTC.